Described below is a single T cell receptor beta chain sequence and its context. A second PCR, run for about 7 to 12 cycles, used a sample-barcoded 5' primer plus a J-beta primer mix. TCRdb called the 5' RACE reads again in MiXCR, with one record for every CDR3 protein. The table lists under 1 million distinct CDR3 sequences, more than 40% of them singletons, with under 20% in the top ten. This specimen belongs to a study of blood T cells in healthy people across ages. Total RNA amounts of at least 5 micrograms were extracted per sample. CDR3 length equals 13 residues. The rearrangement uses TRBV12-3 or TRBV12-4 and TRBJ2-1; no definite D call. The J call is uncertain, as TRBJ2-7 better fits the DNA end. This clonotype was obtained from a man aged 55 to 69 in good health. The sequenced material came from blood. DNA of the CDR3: TGTGCCAGCAGTGAGAGTAATTACAATGAGCAGTACTTC. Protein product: CASSESNYNEQYF.